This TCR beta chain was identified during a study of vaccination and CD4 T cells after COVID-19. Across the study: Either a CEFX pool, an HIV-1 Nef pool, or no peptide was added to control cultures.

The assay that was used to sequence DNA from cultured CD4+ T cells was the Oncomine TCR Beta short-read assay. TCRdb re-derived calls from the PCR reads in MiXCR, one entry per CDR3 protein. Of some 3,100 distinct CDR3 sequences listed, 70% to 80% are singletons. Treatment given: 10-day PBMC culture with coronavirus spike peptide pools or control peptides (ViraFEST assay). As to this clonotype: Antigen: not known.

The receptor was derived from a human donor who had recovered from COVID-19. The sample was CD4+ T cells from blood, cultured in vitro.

CDR3 nucleotide sequence: TGCAGTGCTACTAAACACGGACAGGCGATGAACACTGAAGCTTTCTTT. Protein product: CSATKHGQAMNTEAFF. The genes are TRBV20-1 and TRBJ1-1; 7 nucleotides align to TRBD1. Germline V CDR1 and CDR2: DFQATT, SNEGSKA (reference sequence). This CDR3 contains 16 residues. V lost 4 bases and J lost 0; bases outside the gene matches: 11.